The next 18 T cell receptor beta chains were all read from a single sample in a study of blood T cell repertoires in COVID-19. Clones were sequenced by immunoSEQ multiplex PCR, and TCRdb holds only the in-frame ones, with some missing. The repertoire consists of approximately 210,000 clones, with around 84% occurring once and the leading ten covering roughly 11%. Sample: peripheral blood. Source of these receptors: a man between 45 and 60 years old with COVID-19, enrolled during active disease.

This chain connects TRBV30 to TRBJ1-5, with D uncertain. This CDR3 has 12 residues. V lost 5 bases and J lost 5, with 10 bases in between. Germline loops: CDR1 GTSNPN, CDR2 SVGIG (reference sequence). CDR3 protein: CAWGTVDQPQHF. CDR3 coding DNA: TGTGCCTGGGGTACCGTAGATCAGCCCCAGCATTTT.

The chain recombines TRBV7-9 with TRBJ1-5; 9 bases line up with TRBD1. V shed 5 bases and J 0 bases; nucleotides not matched to a gene: 8. The germline V gene has CDR1 SEHNR and CDR2 FQNEAQ (reference sequence). This CDR3 is 17 amino acids long. The CDR3 sequence is CASSIGQGKYSNQPQHF. The CDR3 bases are TGTGCCAGCAGCATTGGACAGGGGAAGTATAGCAATCAGCCCCAGCATTTT.

This chain connects TRBV24-1 to TRBJ2-7; 11 nucleotides agree with TRBD1. The germline V gene has CDR1 KGHDR and CDR2 SFDVKD. This CDR3 spans 15 amino acids. V shed 3 bases, J shed 4 bases, and the junction held 4 bases outside the gene matches. In DNA, the CDR3 is TGTGCCACCAGTGATCCTGGACAGGGGGCTTACGAGCAGTACTTC. This translates into CATSDPGQGAYEQYF.

The chain recombines TRBV6-1 with TRBJ2-7, with 9 bases that match TRBD2. Germline V lookup: CDR1 MNHNS, CDR2 SASEGT. This CDR3 region has 15 residues. Trimming took 0 bases from V and 0 from J; bases not matched to a gene: 0. CDR3 DNA sequence: TGTGCCAGCAGTGAAGCTAGCGGGGGCTCCTACGAGCAGTACTTC. As protein: CASSEASGGSYEQYF.

This chain connects TRBV3-1 (or the pseudogene TRBV3-2) to TRBJ1-2, with a possible D match to TRBD1 (5 bases). The CDR3 sequence is 15 residues long. CDR1 and CDR2 (germline): LGHDT, YNNKEL (reference sequence). V lost 0 bases and J lost 3, with 11 bases in between. The CDR3 protein is CASSQDSSGHYGYTF. CDR3 sequence (DNA): TGTGCCAGCAGCCAAGATAGCTCAGGGCACTATGGCTACACCTTC.

The chain links TRBV19 to TRBJ2-7; 9 nucleotides agree with TRBD1. From germline, CDR1 is LNHDA and CDR2 SQIVND (reference sequence). V dropped 3 bases and J dropped 1; count of bases not matched to a gene: 10. This CDR3 contains 17 residues. For the CDR3, the DNA is TGTGCCAGTAGTATCAGGGCCTCCGGGACAGGGTCCTACGAGCAGTACTTC. It yields the protein CASSIRASGTGSYEQYF.

This clone was detected once. V and J are TRBV19 and TRBJ2-5; 9 nucleotides agree with TRBD2. Trimming took 8 bases from V and 5 from J; bases not matched to a gene: 9. Germline lookup yields CDR1 LNHDA and CDR2 SQIVND (reference sequence). This CDR3 spans 14 amino acids. The CDR3 sequence: CASSTSGARETQYF. The CDR3 DNA reads as TGTGCCAGTTCGACTAGCGGAGCTAGGGAGACCCAGTACTTC.

V gene TRBV7-3 combines with J gene TRBJ2-1, with D perhaps TRBD1 (6 bases). The V end was cut by 5 bases, the J end by 7 bases, with 15 bases between. The CDR3 runs 14 residues. Germline V gene lookup returns CDR1 SGHTA and CDR2 FQGTGA. The CDR3 nucleotides are TGTGCCAGCAGCCAAGGGGGAGTTTCAAATGAGCAGTTCTTC. Its translation: CASSQGGVSNEQFF.

This clone was seen once. The rearrangement joins TRBV12-3 or TRBV12-4 to TRBJ2-7, with D possibly TRBD1 on 6 matching bases. Between the trimmed V and J ends, which lost 6 bases and 10 bases, there was a span of 16 bases. This CDR3 region has 12 residues. The CDR3 nucleotides read TGTGCCAGCAGGATCGGACGTGGGACACAGTACTTC. This encodes CASRIGRGTQYF.

The V and J genes are TRBV18 and TRBJ2-3; 8 bases are shared with TRBD1. Germline V gives CDR1 KGHSH, CDR2 LQKENI. J was trimmed by 2 bases and V by 3 bases; bases with no gene match: 7. The CDR3 is 16 residues long. The CDR3 here is CASSPDRVVVTDTQYF. CDR3 DNA: TGTGCCAGCTCACCGGACAGGGTGGTAGTCACAGATACGCAGTATTTT.

The chain couples TRBV5-8 to TRBJ2-3; D gene ambiguous. The germline gives CDR1 SGHTS, CDR2 YDEGEE. CDR3 size: 12 residues. V was shortened by 4 bases and J by 5 bases, with 8 bases between the two germline ends. CDR3 DNA: TGTGCCAGCAGCCCCAGGCGAGATACGCAGTATTTT. Its protein is CASSPRRDTQYF. The entire variable domain, with the rest obtained from reference TRBV5-8 and TRBJ2-3, is as follows: EAGVTQSPTHLIKTRGQQATLRCSPISGHTSVYWYQQALGLGLQFLLWYDEGEERNRGNFPPRFSGRQFPNYSSELNVNALELEDSALYLCASSPRRDTQYFGPGTRLTVL.

The V and J genes are TRBV27 and TRBJ1-6; 7 bases are a match to TRBD1. Germline assignment: CDR1 MNHEY and CDR2 SMNVEV (reference sequence). This CDR3 is built from 14 residues. Trimming took 5 bases from V and 7 from J; bases not matched to a gene: 5. The CDR3 is CASSRGGRNSPLHF. CDR3 in DNA: TGTGCCAGCAGTAGAGGGGGCAGGAATTCACCCCTCCACTTT.

The chain uses TRBV6-5 and TRBJ1-2, with D perhaps TRBD1 (5 bases). Germline V gene data show CDR1 as MNHEY and CDR2 as SVGAGI. The CDR3 consists of 14 residues. The V end was cut by 6 bases, the J end by 4 bases, with 15 bases between. The CDR3 bases are TGTGCCAGCAGCGCGGCCGACAGCGTCTATGGCTACACCTTC. Translation: CASSAADSVYGYTF.

The J gene is TRBJ1-6, the V gene TRBV28; 9 bases line up with TRBD1. This CDR3 comprises 15 residues. Germline-derived CDR1 and CDR2 are MDHEN and SYDVKM. V shed 2 bases and J 7 bases; nucleotides not matched to a gene: 3. CDR3 sequence: CASSLRQGGNSPLHF. The CDR3, as DNA: TGTGCCAGCAGTTTACGACAGGGGGGGAATTCACCCCTCCACTTT. Supplemented by reference TRBV28 and TRBJ1-6, the full variable domain reads DVKVTQSSRYLVKRTGEKVFLECVQDMDHENMFWYRQDPGLGLRLIYFSYDVKMKEKGDIPEGYSVSREKKERFSLILESASTNQTSMYLCASSLRQGGNSPLHFGNGTRLTVT.

The chain uses TRBV12-3 or TRBV12-4 and TRBJ2-1; D may be TRBD1 (5 bases). V lost 1 base, J lost 13 bases, and 11 bases lay in between. This CDR3 has 12 residues. CDR3: CASSLVPGLQFF. In DNA, the CDR3 is TGTGCCAGCAGTTTAGTCCCAGGGCTTCAGTTCTTC.

V is TRBV6-4 and J is TRBJ1-1, with D perhaps matching TRBD1 (5 bases). Germline CDR1 is MRHNA and CDR2 is SNTAGT. This CDR3 is 13 amino acids long. Trimming removed 5 bases at V and 4 bases at J, with 11 bases between. CDR3 in amino acids: CASSLTGSTEAFF. The CDR3 nucleotides are TGTGCCAGCAGTTTAACAGGAAGCACTGAAGCTTTCTTT.

This rearrangement joins TRBV11-1 to TRBJ2-1; D perhaps matches TRBD2 (5 bases). The CDR3 spans 16 residues. V was cut by 3 bases and J by 5 bases, with 17 bases left in between. CDR1 and CDR2 (germline): SGHAT, FQDESV (reference sequence). CDR3 loop: CASSFRAGPPHNEQFF. The CDR3 nucleotides are TGTGCCAGCAGCTTTCGGGCGGGCCCGCCCCACAATGAGCAGTTCTTC.

The chain recombines TRBV4-1 with TRBJ2-2, with D maybe TRBD1 (6 bases). Trimming left V 2 bases short and J 0 bases short, with 16 bases between. CDR1 and CDR2 from the germline V gene are MGHRA and YSYEKL. The CDR3 is 18 amino acids. The CDR3 DNA sequence: TGCGCCAGCAGCCAACCTACGGGACATAAAACGAACACCGGGGAGCTGTTTTTT. Its translation is CASSQPTGHKTNTGELFF.